This T cell receptor (beta chain) originates from a study of blood T cell repertoires in COVID-19. Study-level background: The cDNA or gDNA used as material had been derived from T cells, B-cell-depleted T cells, or PBMCs.

Produced via immunoSEQ multiplex PCR; TCRdb's table is partial and in-frame only. The table lists about 130,000 clones, around 83% of them singletons. The age range of participants was about 18 to 95 years, with residence in about two dozen US areas. The CDR3 is made up of 19 amino acids. The chain links TRBV21-1 to TRBJ2-2; TRBD1 is the table's D call, not checked against the DNA. TRBV21-1 is a pseudogene segment. The sequence was obtained from a young man who had recovered from COVID-19. Source material: PBMCs or T cells enriched from blood (not recorded which). The CDR3 loop reads CASSKPQGASESNTGELFF. CDR3 DNA: TGTGCCAGCAGCAAACCCCAGGGGGCGTCTGAATCGAACACCGGGGAGCTGTTTTTT.